These 29 T cell receptor beta chains were sequenced from one sample in a study of T cell repertoires in cytomegalovirus infection. TCRdb redid the calling of the reads with MiXCR, one entry per CDR3 protein. The table lists roughly 300,000 distinct CDR3 sequences, over 20% of them singletons, with approximately 15% in the top ten. The sample was PBMCs. These receptors were collected from a human donor in good health (CMV status not recorded). Some clones in this sample may be carry-over from other donors' samples.

J is TRBJ2-2 and V is TRBV6-5; TRBD2 might be the D (5 bases). CDR1 MNHEY and CDR2 SVGAGI come from the germline V gene. Trimming left V 1 base short and J 3 bases short, with 9 bases between. This CDR3 is 15 amino acids long. CDR3 region: CASSYFGVDTGELFF. The DNA for the CDR3 is TGTGCCAGCAGTTACTTCGGGGTCGACACCGGGGAGCTGTTTTTT.

V and J are TRBV29-1 and TRBJ1-2; D gene ambiguous. V lost 4 bases, J lost 8 bases, and 11 bases lay in between. Germline lookup yields CDR1 SQVTM and CDR2 ANQGSEA. The length of the CDR3 is 11 residues. The CDR3 is CSVVSVLGYTF. In DNA, the CDR3 is TGCAGCGTTGTATCAGTACTCGGCTACACCTTC.

This clonotype was seen ten or more times. At one end, the junction sequence differs from germline, possibly due to a read error. This sequence joins TRBV5-1 and TRBJ1-1, with D uncertain. The germline V gene encodes CDR1 SGHRS and CDR2 YFSETQ. The CDR3 is 13 amino acids. This CDR3 reads CASSLGANTEAFF. CDR3 nucleotide sequence: TGTGCCAGCAGCTTAGGTGCGAACACTGAAGCTTTCTTT.

This clonotype was picked up many times. The chain carries TRBV7-2 and TRBJ2-1, with a possible D match to TRBD2 (6 bases). CDR1 SGHTA and CDR2 FQGNSA come from the germline V gene. The V gene lost 7 bases and the J gene lost 5 bases, with 15 bases spanning the gap. This CDR3 contains 14 residues. Written as DNA, the CDR3 is TGTGCCAGCACGAGCCACTGGGGGGACAATGAGCAGTTCTTC. Its protein product is CASTSHWGDNEQFF.

The chain uses TRBV6-2 or TRBV6-3 and TRBJ2-3; D uncertain. The CDR3 extends over 12 amino acids. Germline V lookup: CDR1 MNHEY, CDR2 SVGEGT. Trimming removed 5 bases from V and 6 bases from J, with 9 bases in between. CDR3 residues: CASSRRMDTQYF. In DNA, the CDR3 is TGTGCCAGCAGTCGCAGGATGGATACGCAGTATTTT.

This clonotype has a count of ten or more. The rearrangement joins TRBV27 to TRBJ2-1; a possible D gene is TRBD2 (5 bases). The CDR3 contains 12 residues. The germline gives CDR1 MNHEY, CDR2 SMNVEV (reference sequence). V was clipped by 5 bases and J by 10 bases, with 12 bases between them. The CDR3 loop reads CASSPNLAEQFF. The CDR3 DNA sequence: TGTGCCAGCAGTCCCAATTTAGCGGAGCAGTTCTTC.

This CDR3 reads CASSLFLTATYNEQFF. The CDR3 DNA is TGCGCCAGCAGCTTGTTTCTAACAGCCACCTACAATGAGCAGTTCTTC. V is TRBV5-1 and J is TRBJ2-1; D call uncertain. The germline V gene encodes CDR1 SGHRS and CDR2 YFSETQ. V dropped 1 base and J dropped 2 bases, with 13 bases sitting between them. This CDR3 is 16 amino acids long.

The CDR3 DNA follows: TGTGCCATCAGTGGGGGGACAGCAAACACCATATATTTT. Its protein is CAISGGTANTIYF. The V gene is TRBV10-3, the J gene TRBJ1-3; TRBD1 agrees at 7 bases. Germline CDR1 and CDR2: ENHRY and SYGVKD. CDR3 length equals 13 residues. V was clipped by 4 bases and J by 6 bases; unmatched bases: 3.

The CDR3, as DNA: TGTGCCAGCAGCAACGGGCAGGGGGCATCAGATACGCAGTATTTT. Its translation is CASSNGQGASDTQYF. The chain is built from TRBV3-1 and TRBJ2-3, with 8 nucleotides matching TRBD1. Unmatched junction bases numbered 8, after V lost 5 bases and J lost 4 bases. The length of the CDR3 is 15 residues. Germline CDR1 LGHDT, CDR2 YNNKEL (reference sequence).

This clonotype was detected only a few times. The rearrangement joins TRBV7-6 to TRBJ2-1; TRBD2 matches at 11 bases. The CDR3 is made up of 14 amino acids. Germline CDR1 SGHVS, CDR2 FNYEAQ. J lost 10 bases, V lost 4 bases, and 6 bases had no gene match. The CDR3 protein is CASSSLAGVREQFF. CDR3 DNA sequence: TGTGCCAGCAGCTCACTAGCGGGAGTCCGGGAGCAGTTCTTC.

The sample holds many counts of this clonotype. The gene calls are TRBV11-2 and TRBJ2-2; D is tentatively TRBD1 or TRBD2 (5 bases each). The length of the CDR3 is 14 residues. Trimming shortened V by 5 bases and J by 3 bases, and 10 bases separated the two germline ends. CDR1 is SGHAT, CDR2 FQNNGV, per germline. The CDR3 coding sequence is TGTGCCAGCAGCCGGGACCTATACACCGGGGAGCTGTTTTTT. Protein product: CASSRDLYTGELFF. Full variable domain (remainder filled in from reference TRBV11-2 and TRBJ2-2): EAGVAQSPRYKIIEKRQSVAFWCNPISGHATLYWYQQILGQGPKLLIQFQNNGVVDDSQLPKDRFSAERLKGVDSTLKIQPAKLEDSAVYLCASSRDLYTGELFFGEGSRLTVL.

The chain uses TRBV20-1 and TRBJ2-7; 7 positions agree with TRBD2. The germline CDR1 and CDR2 sequences are DFQATT and SNEGSKA (reference sequence). The CDR3 totals 16 residues. J lost 3 bases, V lost 0 bases, and 11 bases had no gene match. DNA for the CDR3: TGCAGTGCTAGAGATCTGCGAGCGGGAACAATCTACGAGCAGTACTTC. This codes for CSARDLRAGTIYEQYF.

The rearrangement joins TRBV19 to TRBJ2-1; D is possibly TRBD1 or TRBD2 (5 bases each). Germline CDR1 reads LNHDA; CDR2 reads SQIVND (reference sequence). With 4 bases removed from V and 7 bases from J, the gap between germline ends came to 8 bases. CDR3 size: 12 residues. CDR3 protein: CASSRGVNEQFF. CDR3 DNA sequence: TGTGCCAGTAGTAGAGGGGTGAATGAGCAGTTCTTC.

J is TRBJ2-1 and V is TRBV7-9, with D maybe TRBD2 (6 bases). Between the trimmed V and J ends, which lost 5 bases and 0 bases, there was a span of 14 bases. Looked up from germline, CDR1 is SEHNR and CDR2 is FQNEAQ (reference sequence). The CDR3 has 16 residues. The CDR3 DNA is TGTGCCAGCAGCAAGGGCGGAGGGCGCTCCTACAATGAGCAGTTCTTC. Amino acids: CASSKGGGRSYNEQFF. The full variable domain, with the rest looked up from reference TRBV7-9 and TRBJ2-1, is DTGVSQNPRHKITKRGQNVTFRCDPISEHNRLYWYRQTLGQGPEFLTYFQNEAQLEKSRLLSDRFSAERPKGSFSTLEIQRTEQGDSAMYLCASSKGGGRSYNEQFFGPGTRLTVL.

This clonotype occurred many times. This CDR3 reads CASSPRTGYNSPLHF. CDR3 DNA sequence: TGTGCCAGTAGTCCGCGGACAGGGTATAATTCACCCCTCCACTTT. The rearrangement uses TRBV19 and TRBJ1-6, with 8 nucleotides matching TRBD1. This CDR3 is built from 15 residues. Per germline, CDR1 LNHDA and CDR2 SQIVND (reference sequence). With V trimmed by 5 bases and J by 4 bases, 4 bases remained unmatched.

The chain employs TRBV6-1 and TRBJ2-5; possibly TRBD1 for D (6 bases). Germline assignment: CDR1 MNHNS and CDR2 SASEGT. V lost 6 bases to trimming and J lost 0 bases, with 17 bases between them. The CDR3 is 16 amino acids. In DNA form, the CDR3 reads TGTGCCAGCAGCCGGGACAAGGGCAGCAACCAAGAGACCCAGTACTTC. Translating gives CASSRDKGSNQETQYF.

This clonotype was detected only a few times. V gene TRBV11-2 combines with J gene TRBJ2-5; D perhaps matches TRBD2 (5 bases). Trimming pared 3 bases from V and 2 bases from J, leaving 7 bases between. Looked up from germline, CDR1 is SGHAT and CDR2 is FQNNGV. The CDR3 consists of 13 residues. Here the CDR3 reads CASSFSGQETQYF. Here the CDR3 DNA reads TGTGCCAGCAGCTTTTCGGGACAAGAGACCCAGTACTTC.

The V call is TRBV6-2 or TRBV6-3, the J call TRBJ2-4; D is perhaps TRBD2 (7 bases). CDR1 and CDR2 from the germline V gene are MNHEY and SVGEGT. The CDR3 extends over 15 amino acids. The V gene lost 2 bases and the J gene lost 5 bases, with 13 bases spanning the gap. The CDR3 nucleotides are TGTGCCAGCAGTTACCGGGGGGCAGACGAAAACATTCAGTACTTC. It encodes CASSYRGADENIQYF.

The table lists this clonotype with many counts. This rearrangement joins TRBV7-8 to TRBJ2-5, with 11 bases matching TRBD2. Germline loops: CDR1 SGHVS, CDR2 FQNEAQ. The CDR3 sequence is 14 residues long. With 3 bases clipped from V and 3 bases from J, the junction kept 0 bases outside the gene matches. CDR3 sequence reads: CASSLGLAEETQYF. CDR3 nucleotides: TGTGCCAGCAGCTTGGGACTAGCGGAAGAGACCCAGTACTTC.

V gene TRBV7-9 combines with J gene TRBJ2-3; weak D call: TRBD1 (5 bases). V gave up 5 bases and J gave up 2 bases, with 17 bases separating them. Germline-derived CDR1 and CDR2 are SEHNR and FQNEAQ (reference sequence). The CDR3 runs 16 residues. CDR3 region: CASSHTDKRVTDTQYF. The CDR3 DNA sequence: TGTGCCAGCAGCCATACGGACAAACGCGTCACAGATACGCAGTATTTT.

This clonotype appeared a few times. The genes are TRBV20-1 and TRBJ1-1, with 9 nucleotides matching TRBD1. With V trimmed by 2 bases and J by 5 bases, 6 bases remained unmatched. Looked up from germline, CDR1 is DFQATT and CDR2 is SNEGSKA (reference sequence). The length of the CDR3 is 14 residues. Written as DNA, the CDR3 is TGCAGTGCTAGACGGGGGACAGGGTGGACTGAAGCTTTCTTT. It translates to CSARRGTGWTEAFF.

Only a few counts were recorded for this clonotype. The chain couples TRBV11-3 to TRBJ2-7, with D perhaps being TRBD1 or TRBD2 (6 bases each). V was cut by 5 bases and J by 3 bases, with 17 bases left in between. The CDR3 is 15 residues long. Germline V gene sequence: CDR1 SGHNT, CDR2 YENEEA. CDR3 nucleotide sequence: TGTGCCAGCAGCAAGGAGGGGGGCCAGAACTACGAGCAGTACTTC. Translating gives CASSKEGGQNYEQYF.

V gene TRBV2 combines with J gene TRBJ2-7, with 8 bases identical to TRBD1. CDR1 and CDR2 from the germline V gene are SNHLY and FYNNEI. The V gene end was trimmed by 2 bases and the J gene end by 6 bases; junction bases not matched to a gene: 3. The CDR3 length is 13 residues. This chain's CDR3 is CASSEYGQGEQYF. CDR3 coding DNA: TGTGCCAGCAGTGAATACGGACAGGGCGAGCAGTACTTC.

The chain recombines TRBV10-3 with TRBJ2-7; TRBD2 matches at 7 bases. CDR3 size: 14 residues. The germline CDR1 and CDR2 sequences are ENHRY and SYGVKD. Germline trimming cut 7 bases from V and 2 bases from J; bases unmatched to any gene: 8. CDR3 DNA sequence: TGTGCCATCACTAGCGGCGACATGGCCTACGAGCAGTACTTC. It encodes CAITSGDMAYEQYF.

This rearrangement joins TRBV12-3 or TRBV12-4 to TRBJ2-2; 7 nucleotides agree with TRBD1. The J segment lost 1 base and the V segment lost 6 bases, leaving 5 bases of the junction unmatched. The CDR3 loop spans 15 amino acids. The CDR3 loop is CASRQDRRNTGELFF. The CDR3, as DNA: TGTGCCAGCAGGCAGGACAGGCGGAACACCGGGGAGCTGTTTTTT.

The chain employs TRBV20-1 and TRBJ1-2, with D uncertain. V lost 6 bases, J lost 6 bases, and 8 bases lay in between. This CDR3 is 10 amino acids long. Germline CDR1 reads DFQATT; CDR2 reads SNEGSKA (reference sequence). DNA of the CDR3: TGCAGTGCATGGTTGGATGGCTACACCTTC. Its translation: CSAWLDGYTF.

V usage is TRBV2 and J usage is TRBJ1-5; D uncertain. V was shortened by 4 bases and J by 1 base, with 11 bases between the two germline ends. This CDR3 is built from 15 residues. Germline lookup yields CDR1 SNHLY and CDR2 FYNNEI. The CDR3 sequence is CASSVGGVSNQPQHF. DNA of the CDR3: TGTGCCAGCAGTGTAGGTGGGGTGAGCAATCAGCCCCAGCATTTT.

The J gene is TRBJ2-1, the V gene TRBV7-9; D perhaps matches TRBD2 (5 bases). The CDR3 contains 14 residues. In germline, CDR1 is SEHNR, CDR2 FQNEAQ (reference sequence). V was shortened by 5 bases and J by 9 bases, with 17 bases between the two germline ends. The CDR3 reads CASSPLAGLSEQFF. CDR3 coding DNA: TGTGCCAGCAGCCCACTGGCAGGACTTAGTGAGCAGTTCTTC.

The chain combines TRBV28 with TRBJ2-4, with D maybe TRBD2 (5 bases). The V end lost 0 bases, the J end lost 0 bases, and 9 bases lay between the germline ends. CDR1 is MDHEN, CDR2 SYDVKM, per germline. The CDR3 runs 16 residues. The CDR3 bases are TGTGCCAGCAGTTTATGGGGAGATCTAGCCAAAAACATTCAGTACTTC. Amino acid sequence: CASSLWGDLAKNIQYF. Drawing the rest from reference TRBV28 and TRBJ2-4, the complete variable domain is DVKVTQSSRYLVKRTGEKVFLECVQDMDHENMFWYRQDPGLGLRLIYFSYDVKMKEKGDIPEGYSVSREKKERFSLILESASTNQTSMYLCASSLWGDLAKNIQYFGAGTRLSVL.